The sequence of this T cell receptor (beta chain) was determined in a study of blood T cell repertoires in COVID-19. Sequencing was performed with immunoSEQ multiplex PCR; in TCRdb, only in-frame clones are kept and a portion is missing. The data hold approximately 100,000 clones, with around three quarters observed a single time. V was cut by 2 bases and J by 4 bases, with 14 bases left in between. This CDR3 has 16 amino acids. Germline lookup yields CDR1 SGHDN and CDR2 FVKESK. The receptor's source is a human donor in a cohort sampled during active or convalescent COVID-19. Sequences were obtained from peripheral blood. The chain employs TRBV14 and TRBJ2-2; D is undetermined. The CDR3 DNA reads TGTGCCAGCAGCCAAAATACTGGTGCGAGCACCGGGGAGCTGTTTTTT. Translated: CASSQNTGASTGELFF.